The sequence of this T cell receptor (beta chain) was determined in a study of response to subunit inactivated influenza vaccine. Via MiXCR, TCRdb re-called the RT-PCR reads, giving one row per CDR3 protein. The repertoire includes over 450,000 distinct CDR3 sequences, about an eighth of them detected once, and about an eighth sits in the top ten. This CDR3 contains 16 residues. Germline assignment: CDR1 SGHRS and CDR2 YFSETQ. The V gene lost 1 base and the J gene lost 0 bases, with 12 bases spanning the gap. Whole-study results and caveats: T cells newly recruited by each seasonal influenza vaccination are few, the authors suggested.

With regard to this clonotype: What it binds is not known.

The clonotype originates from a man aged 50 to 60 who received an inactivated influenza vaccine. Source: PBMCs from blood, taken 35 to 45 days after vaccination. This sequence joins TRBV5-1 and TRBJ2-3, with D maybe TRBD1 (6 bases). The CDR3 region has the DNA TGCGCCAGCAGCTTGACAGGACAGCCCAGCACAGATACGCAGTATTTT. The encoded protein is CASSLTGQPSTDTQYF.